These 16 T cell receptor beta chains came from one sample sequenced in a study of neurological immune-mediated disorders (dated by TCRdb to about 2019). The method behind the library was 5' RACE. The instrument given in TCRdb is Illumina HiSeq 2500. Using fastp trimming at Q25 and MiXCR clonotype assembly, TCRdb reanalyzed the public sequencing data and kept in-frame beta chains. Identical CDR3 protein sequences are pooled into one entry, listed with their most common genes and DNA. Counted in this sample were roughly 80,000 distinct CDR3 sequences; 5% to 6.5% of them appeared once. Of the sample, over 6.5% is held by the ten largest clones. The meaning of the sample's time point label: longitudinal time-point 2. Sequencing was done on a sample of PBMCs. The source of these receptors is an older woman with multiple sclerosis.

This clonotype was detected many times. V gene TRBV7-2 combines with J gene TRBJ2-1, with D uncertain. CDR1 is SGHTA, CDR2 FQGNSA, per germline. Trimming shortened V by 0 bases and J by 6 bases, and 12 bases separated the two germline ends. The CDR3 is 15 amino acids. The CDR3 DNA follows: TGTGCCAGCAGCTTAGCGAGACACACCAGCAATGAGCAGTTCTTC. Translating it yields CASSLARHTSNEQFF. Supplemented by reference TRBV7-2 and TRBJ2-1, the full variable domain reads GAGVSQSPSNKVTEKGKDVELRCDPISGHTALYWYRQSLGQGLEFLIYFQGNSAPDKSGLPSDRFSAERTGGSVSTLTIQRTQQEDSAVYLCASSLARHTSNEQFFGPGTRLTVL.

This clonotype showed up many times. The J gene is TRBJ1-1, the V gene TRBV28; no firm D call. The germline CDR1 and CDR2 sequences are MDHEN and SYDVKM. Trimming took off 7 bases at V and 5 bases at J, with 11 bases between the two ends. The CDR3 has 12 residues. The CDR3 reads CASTLGGTEAFF. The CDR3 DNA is TGTGCCAGCACTCTTGGAGGGACTGAAGCTTTCTTT.

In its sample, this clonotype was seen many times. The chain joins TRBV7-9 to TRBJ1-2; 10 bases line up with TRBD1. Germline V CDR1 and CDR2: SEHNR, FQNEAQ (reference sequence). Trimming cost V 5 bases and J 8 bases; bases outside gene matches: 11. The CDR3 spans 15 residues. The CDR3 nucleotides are TGTGCCAGCAGCAGAGCCGGGACAGGGGTAGGAGGCTACACCTTC. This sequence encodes CASSRAGTGVGGYTF.

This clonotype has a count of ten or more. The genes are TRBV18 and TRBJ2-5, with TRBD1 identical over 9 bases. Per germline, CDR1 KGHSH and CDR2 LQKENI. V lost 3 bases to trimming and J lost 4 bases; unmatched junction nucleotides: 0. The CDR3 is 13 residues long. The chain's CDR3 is CASSPTGGETQYF. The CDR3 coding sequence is TGTGCCAGCTCACCGACAGGGGGAGAGACCCAGTACTTC.

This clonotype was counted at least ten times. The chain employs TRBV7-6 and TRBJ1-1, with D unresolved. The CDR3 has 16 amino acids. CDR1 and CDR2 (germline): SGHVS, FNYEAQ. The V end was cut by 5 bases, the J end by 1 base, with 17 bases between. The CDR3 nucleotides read TGTGCCAGCAGCCATCCCGGGCAGTTTAGGAACACTGAAGCTTTCTTT. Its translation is CASSHPGQFRNTEAFF.

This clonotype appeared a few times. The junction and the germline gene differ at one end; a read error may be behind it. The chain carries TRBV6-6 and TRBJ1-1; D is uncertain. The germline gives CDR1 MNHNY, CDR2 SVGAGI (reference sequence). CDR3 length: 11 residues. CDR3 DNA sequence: TGTGCCAGCAGTTCAGGAGTCACCCAGTTTTTT. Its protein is CASSSGVTQFF.

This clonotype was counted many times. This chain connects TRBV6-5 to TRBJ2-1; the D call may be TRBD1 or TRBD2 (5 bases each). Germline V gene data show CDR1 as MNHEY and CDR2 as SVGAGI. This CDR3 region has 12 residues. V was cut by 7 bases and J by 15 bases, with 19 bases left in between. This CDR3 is CASTNGGGPPFF. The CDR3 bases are TGTGCCAGCACCAATGGTGGGGGACCACCGTTCTTC.

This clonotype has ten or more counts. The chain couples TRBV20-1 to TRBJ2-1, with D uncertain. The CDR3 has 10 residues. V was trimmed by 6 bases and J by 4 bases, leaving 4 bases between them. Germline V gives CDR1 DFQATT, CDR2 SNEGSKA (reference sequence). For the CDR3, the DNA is TGCAGTGCGTTTTACAATGAGCAGTTCTTC. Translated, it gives CSAFYNEQFF.

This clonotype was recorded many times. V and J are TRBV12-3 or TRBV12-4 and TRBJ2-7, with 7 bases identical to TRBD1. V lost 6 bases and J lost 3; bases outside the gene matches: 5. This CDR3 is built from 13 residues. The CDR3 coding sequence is TGTGCCAGCAGGACCGGACAGGTCTACGAGCAGTACTTC. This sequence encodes CASRTGQVYEQYF.

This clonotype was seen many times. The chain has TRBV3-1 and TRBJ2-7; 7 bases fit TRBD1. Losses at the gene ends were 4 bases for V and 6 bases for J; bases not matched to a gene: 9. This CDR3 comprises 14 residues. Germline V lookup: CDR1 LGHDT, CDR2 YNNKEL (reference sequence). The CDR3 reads CASSRQQGFGEQYF. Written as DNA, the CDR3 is TGTGCCAGCAGCCGGCAACAGGGGTTCGGCGAGCAGTACTTC.

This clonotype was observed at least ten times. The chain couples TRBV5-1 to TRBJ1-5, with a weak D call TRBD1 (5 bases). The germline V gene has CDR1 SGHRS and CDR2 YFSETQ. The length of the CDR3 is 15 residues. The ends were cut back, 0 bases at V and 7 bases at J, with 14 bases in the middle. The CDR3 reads CASSLEGGAGQPQHF. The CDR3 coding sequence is TGCGCCAGCAGCTTGGAAGGCGGGGCGGGACAGCCCCAGCATTTT.

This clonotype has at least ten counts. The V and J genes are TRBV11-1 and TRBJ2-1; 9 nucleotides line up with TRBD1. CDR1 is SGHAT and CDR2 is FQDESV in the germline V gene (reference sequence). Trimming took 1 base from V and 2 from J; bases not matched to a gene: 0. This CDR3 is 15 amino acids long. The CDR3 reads CASSLGDRAYNEQFF. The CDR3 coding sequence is TGTGCCAGCAGCTTAGGGGACAGGGCCTACAATGAGCAGTTCTTC.

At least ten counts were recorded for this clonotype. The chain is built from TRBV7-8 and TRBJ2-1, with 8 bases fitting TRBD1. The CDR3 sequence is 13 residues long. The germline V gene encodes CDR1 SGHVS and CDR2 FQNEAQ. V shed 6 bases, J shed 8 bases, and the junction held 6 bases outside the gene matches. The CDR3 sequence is CASSRTGIHEQFF. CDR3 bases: TGTGCCAGCAGTAGGACAGGGATACATGAGCAGTTCTTC.

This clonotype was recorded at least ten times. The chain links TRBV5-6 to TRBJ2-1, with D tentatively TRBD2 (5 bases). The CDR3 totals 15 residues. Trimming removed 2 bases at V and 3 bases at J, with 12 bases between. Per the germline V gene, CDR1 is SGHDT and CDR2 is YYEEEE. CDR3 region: CASSFRGIGYNEQFF. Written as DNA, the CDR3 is TGTGCCAGCAGCTTTCGGGGAATCGGCTACAATGAGCAGTTCTTC.

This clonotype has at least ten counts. The CDR3 sequence: CASSYIAGGVTGELFF. As DNA, the CDR3 is TGTGCCAGCAGCTACATAGCGGGGGGCGTCACCGGGGAGCTGTTTTTT. J is TRBJ2-2 and V is TRBV7-9, with 10 positions matching TRBD2. There are 16 residues in the CDR3. Per germline, CDR1 SEHNR and CDR2 FQNEAQ (reference sequence). Trimming cost V 4 bases and J 4 bases; bases outside gene matches: 6.

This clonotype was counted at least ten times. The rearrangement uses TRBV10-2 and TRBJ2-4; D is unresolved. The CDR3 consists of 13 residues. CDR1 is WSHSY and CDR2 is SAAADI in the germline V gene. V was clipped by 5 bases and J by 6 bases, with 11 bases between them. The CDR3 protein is CASSTTSGNIQYF. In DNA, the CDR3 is TGCGCCAGCAGTACGACCTCCGGAAACATTCAGTACTTC.